This TCR beta chain was profiled in a study of blood T cells in healthy people across ages. This clonotype was seen at least ten times. The CDR3 loop spans 15 amino acids. The ends lost 4 bases at V and 9 bases at J; junction bases unmatched: 11. A second roughly 6 to 11 cycle PCR used barcoded and J-beta primers. TCRdb reanalysed the 5' RACE reads using MiXCR and keeps one entry per CDR3 protein. This sample has around 850,000 distinct CDR3 sequences, with about 34% found just once. The chain has TRBV12-3 or TRBV12-4 and TRBJ2-1; TRBD1 matches 8 bases. Sequences were obtained from blood. This receptor was identified in a man aged 18 to 35 in good health. Here the CDR3 reads CASSYPLDRASEQFF. The DNA for the CDR3 is TGTGCCAGCAGTTACCCCTTGGACAGGGCAAGTGAGCAGTTCTTC.